Listed here is a single TCR beta chain. The sample holds a few counts of this clone. Its antigen remains unidentified. No base quality values were provided; no much bigger clone lies one nucleotide off. Participants in the prospective study were aged roughly 18 to 89 years, lived in more than 20 United States geographic areas, and enrolled through a virtual design. Cohort assignment in the prospective study relied on participant-reported clinical history from a screening survey and a study questionnaire. In the prospective study, mobile phlebotomists collected whole blood, serum and a nasopharyngeal or oropharyngeal swab from each participant. Over a roughly 2-month period, participants in the prospective study had the option of providing additional blood draws and questionnaires. Before DNA extraction, prospective study blood samples were shipped either frozen or at room temperature. The immunoSEQ Assay, a bias-controlled multiplex PCR, was used to amplify TCRbeta CDR3 regions from genomic DNA. Regarding the original processing steps: Within the assay, amplification of reference gene primers was used to estimate how many nucleated cells each sample contained. Sequence reads were collapsed and filtered to measure the absolute abundance of every unique TCRbeta CDR3 rearrangement. For each sample, productive Simpson clonality was calculated by taking the square root of Simpson's diversity index across productive rearrangements. This is the immuneACCESS table as TCRdb keeps it, with only in-frame sequences that have V and J called. A part of the clones is gone; compared with another copy, unresolved V genes explain less than half, and the rest is unexplained. The DNA was the basis for D and trimming; V, J and clone size are from that table. Present in this sample are a few hundred thousand clones, around 87% of which were seen just once. 1.5% to 2.5% of the sample lies in the top ten.

This sample was taken from a study of blood T cell repertoires in COVID-19 (dated by TCRdb to 2018 to 2020). Context from the whole study: Recovered participants in ImmuneRACE Cohort 3 were defined as having two consecutive negative NP/OP PCR tests, clearance from a healthcare professional, or resolution of symptoms. The collaborator samples originated in the United States, Italy and Spain and spanned the acute and convalescent phases of COVID-19. The material from the prospective study consisted of cDNA or gDNA derived from T cells, B-cell-depleted T cells, or PBMCs. The dataset comprised deeply sampled blood TCRbeta repertoires from subjects exposed to, actively infected with, or recovered from COVID-19. A freely available public database, intended as a resource for researchers studying the immune response to SARS-CoV-2, is where the repertoires were released. Samples came from the ongoing ImmuneRACE study (first 160 participants) plus 1,254 subjects from 6 global collaborators. A de-identified subject ID, COVID-19 status, age in years and sex were almost always included in the sample metadata. Where available, HLA class I and class II types were taken from metadata supplied by the sample provider and were not determined by assay-based typing. Broad study findings and their caveats: Clinical and demographic metadata were provided uncurated, with the amount varying by source and participant.

Its CDR3 holds 14 amino acids, cysteine through phenylalanine. The DNA shown is the 42-base CDR3, in frame from base 1. Deletion took 3 bases off V and 5 bases off J, with a span of 13 bases between the germline ends. CDR1 is given as SGHVS and CDR2 as FQNEAQ, both from the germline V gene. The sequence is built from TRBV7-8 and TRBJ1-1; possibly the D gene is TRBD1, per 6 matching bases. Sequenced sample: PBMCs or T cells enriched from blood (not recorded which). The TCR comes from a man between 40 and 49 years old in a cohort exposed to, infected with or recovered from COVID-19 (not recorded which). The encoded CDR3 is CASSLEGRGTEAFF. The sequenced DNA: TGTGCCAGCAGCTTGGAGGGGAGGGGGACTGAAGCTTTCTTT.